This is a list of T cell receptor beta chains from one sample in a study of T cells in Graves' hyperthyroidism and ophthalmopathy. MiXCR was run by TCRdb on the multiplex PCR reads, yielding one entry per CDR3 protein. Here the sample spans about 560,000 distinct CDR3 sequences, 16% being singletons. Sequencing was done on a sample of blood. These receptors came from a woman aged 18-29 years with Graves' hyperthyroidism. The CDR3 runs from the conserved cysteine through the conserved F or W. Fields, in order: V gene, J gene, clone size, D gene, CDR3 protein, CDR3 DNA. A D gene is named only where the DNA matches it firmly. Some rows mark clone size as missing; the rest say once, few, many or name a class of expanded clone.

>TRBV20-1|TRBJ1-1|many|NA
CSARRPRGILGTEAFF
TGCAGTGCTAGACGGCCAAGGGGAATATTGGGAACTGAAGCTTTCTTT
>TRBV6-1|TRBJ2-3|few|NA
CASSEGSGRDTQYF
TGTGCCAGCAGTGAAGGGTCGGGAAGGGATACGCAGTATTTT
>TRBV2|TRBJ2-7|many|TRBD1
CASRELLGQAAYEQYF
TGTGCCAGCAGGGAACTTCTTGGACAGGCCGCCTACGAGCAGTACTTC
>TRBV7-9|TRBJ2-7|NA|NA
CASSLVPANYYEQYF
TGTGCCAGCAGCTTAGTTCCAGCAAACTACTACGAGCAGTACTTC
>TRBV11-2|TRBJ2-1|few|TRBD2
CASSPRLAGNEQFF
TGTGCCAGCAGCCCCAGACTAGCGGGTAATGAGCAGTTCTTC
>TRBV2|TRBJ2-1|few|NA
CASSEYRRVKFF
TGTGCCAGCAGTGAATATAGGAGGGTGAAGTTCTTC
>TRBV12-3/TRBV12-4|TRBJ2-1|NA|NA
CASSGDGGYNEQFF
TGTGCCAGCAGTGGGGATGGAGGATACAATGAGCAGTTCTTC
>TRBV15|TRBJ1-1|NA|NA
CATSRGLGARLKNTEAFF
TGTGCCACCAGCAGAGGATTGGGGGCGCGATTGAAGAACACTGAAGCTTTCTTT
>TRBV12-3/TRBV12-4|TRBJ1-2|NA|NA
CASSNMRVGYGYTF
TGTGCCAGCAGCAACATGAGAGTCGGCTATGGCTACACCTTC
>TRBV12-5|TRBJ2-2|NA|TRBD1
CASGPGTDTGELFF
TGTGCTAGTGGTCCTGGGACAGACACCGGGGAGCTGTTTTTT
>TRBV29-1|TRBJ2-1|few|NA
CSVVRQSSYNEQFF
TGCAGCGTTGTGAGACAGAGCTCCTACAATGAGCAGTTCTTC
>TRBV9|TRBJ2-7|NA|NA
CASSVGIGSSYEQYF
TGTGCCAGCAGCGTAGGTATCGGTAGTTCCTACGAGCAGTACTTC
>TRBV29-1|TRBJ2-3|many|TRBD1
CSVEDPNRGQSSDTQYF
TGCAGCGTTGAGGACCCAAACAGGGGGCAAAGCTCAGATACGCAGTATTTT
>TRBV7-2|TRBJ2-7|NA|TRBD2
CASSRLGGRHEQYF
TGTGCCAGCAGCCGACTTGGCGGGAGGCACGAGCAGTACTTC
>TRBV6-1|TRBJ1-5|NA|TRBD1
CASSSGTGLYNQPQHF
TGTGCCAGCAGCTCCGGGACAGGGTTGTACAATCAGCCCCAGCATTTT
>TRBV6-1|TRBJ1-5|many|NA
CASSEIWTSRGQPQHF
TGTGCCAGCAGTGAGATATGGACCTCGCGGGGTCAGCCCCAGCATTTT
>TRBV6-1|TRBJ1-1|many|TRBD1
CASSMGTGAMNTEAFF
TGTGCCAGCAGTATGGGGACAGGGGCTATGAACACTGAAGCTTTCTTT
>TRBV24-1|TRBJ2-7|NA|TRBD2
CATSTAGRDEQYF
TGTGCCACGTCCACAGCGGGAAGGGACGAGCAGTACTTC
>TRBV9|TRBJ1-6|NA|NA
CASSGGQTNSPLHF
TGTGCCAGCAGCGGAGGACAAACCAATTCACCCCTCCACTTT
>TRBV20-1|TRBJ1-1|many|NA
CSASRLNTEAFF
TGCAGCGCAAGTCGGCTGAACACTGAAGCTTTCTTT
>TRBV12-3/TRBV12-4|TRBJ2-3|NA|TRBD1
CASRGSGGDTQYF
TGTGCCAGCAGGGGTTCAGGGGGAGATACGCAGTATTTT
>TRBV29-1|TRBJ1-2|few|NA
CSVHRLAWDYGYTF
TGCAGCGTCCACCGACTGGCATGGGACTATGGCTACACCTTC
>TRBV13|TRBJ2-4|NA|TRBD1
CASSQTQGPVAKNIQYF
TGTGCCAGCAGCCAAACACAGGGGCCAGTAGCCAAAAACATTCAGTACTTC
>TRBV3-1|TRBJ2-7|NA|TRBD1
CASSQARGQGKFWWSSYEQYF
TGTGCCAGCAGCCAGGCCCGGGGACAGGGGAAATTTTGGTGGAGCTCCTACGAGCAGTACTTC
>TRBV20-1|TRBJ2-3|NA|NA
CSASPDFYTDTQYF
TGCAGTGCTAGCCCGGACTTTTACACAGATACGCAGTATTTT
>TRBV6-2/TRBV6-3|TRBJ2-7|NA|NA
CASRNPGPRVEQYF
TGTGCCAGCAGGAATCCGGGCCCCCGTGTGGAGCAGTACTTC
>TRBV5-1|TRBJ2-1|NA|NA
CASSLTPSSYNEQFF
TGCGCCAGCAGCTTGACTCCAAGCTCCTACAATGAGCAGTTCTTC
>TRBV20-1|TRBJ2-1|many|NA
CSARDLHSIYEQFF
TGCAGTGCTAGAGATCTCCATTCGATTTATGAGCAGTTCTTC
>TRBV7-8|TRBJ2-7|few|TRBD1
CASSLDRDRNYEQYF
TGTGCCAGCAGCTTAGACCGGGACAGGAACTACGAGCAGTACTTC
>TRBV19|TRBJ1-2|NA|NA
CASSTTGSWNYGYTF
TGTGCCAGTAGTACAACAGGGTCCTGGAACTATGGCTACACCTTC
>TRBV19|TRBJ2-7|NA|NA
CASTRSGTDYEQYF
TGTGCCAGTACCCGAAGTGGGACTGACTACGAGCAGTACTTC
>TRBV7-9|TRBJ2-7|many|NA
CASSLLSDPSYEQYF
TGTGCCAGCAGCTTACTTTCGGACCCCTCCTACGAGCAGTACTTC